This T cell receptor (beta chain) is from a study of tumor-infiltrating lymphocytes in primary liver carcinoma. Background on the study: Patients were men and women aged 30 to 69 years. Sample yields of productive TCRbeta reads, ranging from roughly 3.65 to 7.5 million, were similar across tissue types.

Bulk tissue was left unsorted, and RNA and DNA were co-extracted from about 21-30 mg of it. Comment on this clonotype: At one end, the junction sequence differs from germline, possibly due to a read error.

Total RNA amounting to approximately 460 ng was the source from which TCR beta cDNA was made with a constant-region primer. Nested multiplex PCR, run for three rounds with slightly modified ARM-PCR, yielded TCR beta libraries. TRBV1-TRBV30 forward and Cbeta reverse primers drove the first two approximately 11-cycle rounds. TCRdb reprocessed the multiplex PCR reads with MiXCR, giving one entry per CDR3 protein. The data contain about 92,000 distinct CDR3 sequences, 65% to 70% of them singletons. CDR3 length: 16 residues. CDR1 is SGHAT, CDR2 FQNNGV, per germline. Specimen: tumor-adjacent normal liver tissue. This chain links TRBV11-2 with TRBJ2-1; D is possibly TRBD1 or TRBD2 (6 bases each). The clonotype originates from a man aged 40-50 years with primary liver carcinoma and hepatitis B virus infection. The CDR3 region is CASSSTGGGPYDEQLF. In DNA, the CDR3 is TGTGCCAGCAGCTCGACCGGTGGGGGGCCCTACGATGAGCAGCTCTTC.